Following are 31 T cell receptor beta chains from one sample sequenced in a study of early T cells in non-severe SARS-CoV-2 infection. TCRdb re-called the 5' RACE reads with MiXCR, one entry per CDR3 protein. The profile covers tens of thousands of distinct CDR3 sequences, with roughly 5.4% appearing a single time and 4.5% taken by the ten largest. Material: whole blood. Receptors were obtained from an adult who was a healthcare worker with PCR-confirmed SARS-CoV-2 infection or an uninfected control (not recorded which).

The sample holds many counts of this clonotype. The CDR3 DNA sequence: TGCAGTGCTAGTGGCCCTAGTCTCTCCTCCTACGAGCAGTACTTC. It encodes CSASGPSLSSYEQYF. The genes are TRBV20-1 and TRBJ2-7; D remains ambiguous. The germline gives CDR1 DFQATT, CDR2 SNEGSKA (reference sequence). V was trimmed by 3 bases and J by 0 bases, leaving 15 bases between them. The CDR3 covers 15 residues.

The chain recombines TRBV7-9 with TRBJ1-1; 9 nucleotides line up with TRBD1. The length of the CDR3 is 17 residues. Germline V CDR1 and CDR2: SEHNR, FQNEAQ (reference sequence). V was clipped by 5 bases and J by 7 bases; unmatched bases: 17. The CDR3 DNA reads TGTGCCAGCAGCCCACTAGGACAGGGGAGGTCTCCTCTTGAAGCTTTCTTT. This encodes CASSPLGQGRSPLEAFF.

J is TRBJ2-1 and V is TRBV21-1; the D segment call TRBD2 is taken from the table without a DNA check. TRBV21-1 is recorded as a pseudogene. This CDR3 region has 15 residues. CDR3 in DNA: TGTGCCAGCATAGTCCGGCAGGATGAGGGCAATGAGCAGTTCTTC. It translates to CASIVRQDEGNEQFF.

This clonotype was detected only a few times. This CDR3 reads CASSFPHAPSTEAFF. The CDR3, as DNA: TGTGCCAGCAGTTTCCCGCATGCCCCGAGCACTGAAGCTTTCTTT. The gene calls are TRBV6-2 or TRBV6-3 and TRBJ1-1, with D unresolved. Germline CDR1 MNHEY, CDR2 SVGEGT. Trimming left V 4 bases short and J 4 bases short, with 16 bases between. The CDR3 spans 15 residues.

At least ten counts were recorded for this clonotype. The chain recombines TRBV6-2 or TRBV6-3 with TRBJ1-1; possible D gene TRBD1, 5 bases. Germline CDR1 reads MNHEY; CDR2 reads SVGEGT. Deletions cut 3 bases from V and 4 bases from J, with 12 bases between. The CDR3 contains 14 residues. The CDR3, as DNA: TGTGCCAGCAGTTATCGGACACTGGGCACTGAAGCTTTCTTT. Protein: CASSYRTLGTEAFF.

This clonotype is judged medium-sized (0.01 to 0.1%). The CDR3 loop is CSASQGAYEQYF. DNA of the CDR3: TGCAGTGCTAGTCAGGGGGCATACGAGCAGTACTTC. This chain connects TRBV20-1 to TRBJ2-7; TRBD1 aligns across 8 bases. With V trimmed by 3 bases and J by 4 bases, 2 bases remained unmatched. The CDR3 is 12 residues long. Per germline, CDR1 DFQATT and CDR2 SNEGSKA (reference sequence).

In its sample, this clonotype was seen many times. V usage is TRBV7-3 and J usage is TRBJ2-2; D gene ambiguous. The CDR3 runs to 12 residues. CDR1 is SGHTA and CDR2 is FQGTGA in the germline V gene. Trimming left V 0 bases short and J 8 bases short, with 4 bases between. This chain's CDR3 is CASSLTNGELFF. The CDR3 DNA is TGTGCCAGCAGCTTAACTAATGGGGAGCTGTTTTTT.

At least ten counts were recorded for this clonotype. The chain has TRBV6-6 and TRBJ2-7, with 11 bases fitting TRBD2. V was pared by 6 bases and J by 3 bases, with 7 bases of the junction left unmatched. Looked up from germline, CDR1 is MNHNY and CDR2 is SVGAGI (reference sequence). The CDR3 sequence is 15 residues long. In DNA form, the CDR3 reads TGTGCCAGCAGGATAGCGGGAGGGCCGGTCTACGAGCAGTACTTC. Encoded protein: CASRIAGGPVYEQYF.

This clonotype has a count of ten or more. The V call is TRBV9, the J call TRBJ2-7; 9 bases agree with TRBD2. This CDR3 spans 15 amino acids. J was trimmed by 5 bases and V by 2 bases; bases with no gene match: 8. Looked up from germline, CDR1 is SGDLS and CDR2 is YYNGEE. CDR3 bases: TGTGCCAGCAGCGTCTTGGCGGGAGGGCCCAACGAGCAGTACTTC. This translates into CASSVLAGGPNEQYF.

The table lists this clonotype with many counts. This rearrangement joins TRBV7-8 to TRBJ1-2; 7 nucleotides line up with TRBD1. Germline CDR1 is SGHVS and CDR2 is FQNEAQ. The CDR3 extends over 17 amino acids. The trim removed 5 bases at V and 1 base at J, leaving 13 bases unmatched. The CDR3 DNA reads as TGTGCCAGCAGCCCCCGATTACGGGACAGAGATAACTATGGCTACACCTTC. Encoded protein: CASSPRLRDRDNYGYTF.

In this sample, this clonotype turned up a few times. The chain is built from TRBV7-3 and TRBJ2-3, with 7 bases matching TRBD2. This CDR3 region has 14 residues. J was trimmed by 6 bases and V by 4 bases; bases with no gene match: 7. CDR1 is SGHTA, CDR2 FQGTGA, per germline. CDR3 sequence: CASSSWTSYDTQYF. The CDR3 bases are TGTGCCAGCAGCTCTTGGACTAGTTACGATACGCAGTATTTT.

This clonotype was seen repeatedly, ten times or more. The gene calls are TRBV4-3 and TRBJ1-2; TRBD1 aligns across 8 bases. J gave up 3 bases and V 1 base, and 4 bases lay outside the gene matches. Germline V gene data show CDR1 as LGHNA and CDR2 as YSLEER. The CDR3 spans 15 residues. The CDR3 sequence is CASSQGYRGDYGYTF. DNA of the CDR3: TGCGCCAGCAGCCAAGGCTACAGGGGGGACTATGGCTACACCTTC.

By its share, this clonotype is medium-sized (0.01 to 0.1%). This chain links TRBV7-6 with TRBJ2-1, with TRBD2 matching 8 bases. This CDR3 has 15 amino acids. Germline CDR1 is SGHVS and CDR2 is FNYEAQ. The J segment lost 7 bases and the V segment lost 1 base, leaving 6 bases of the junction unmatched. The DNA of the CDR3 is TGTGCCAGCAGCTTAGAAGCGGGAGCGTTTAATGAGCAGTTCTTC. Amino acids: CASSLEAGAFNEQFF.

This clonotype was recorded many times. The chain is built from TRBV7-6 and TRBJ2-3, with D perhaps matching TRBD2 (5 bases). The CDR3 spans 13 residues. CDR1 and CDR2 from the germline V gene are SGHVS and FNYEAQ. V gave up 0 bases and J gave up 8 bases, with 9 bases separating them. CDR3 in DNA: TGTGCCAGCAGCTTAGCCGGTGGGAGTACGCAGTATTTT. Translated: CASSLAGGSTQYF.

This clonotype showed up just a few times. The rearrangement links TRBV3-1 to TRBJ2-3; the D is unclear. The length of the CDR3 is 13 residues. Germline-derived CDR1 and CDR2 are LGHDT and YNNKEL (reference sequence). The germline V and J ends were trimmed by 2 bases and 1 base, with 4 bases remaining between them. This CDR3 is CASSQKGTDTQYF. In DNA form, the CDR3 reads TGTGCCAGCAGCCAAAAGGGCACAGATACGCAGTATTTT.

This clonotype was detected many times. The gene calls are TRBV19 and TRBJ2-7; perhaps TRBD1 as D (5 bases). Per the germline V gene, CDR1 is LNHDA and CDR2 is SQIVND (reference sequence). CDR3 length: 14 residues. The ends were cut back, 7 bases at V and 1 base at J, with 14 bases in the middle. The CDR3 DNA sequence: TGTGCCAGTAAGGGGCAGGGTCCATCCTACGAGCAGTACTTC. Translated: CASKGQGPSYEQYF.

This clonotype was counted many times. J is TRBJ2-1 and V is TRBV7-8, with D hard to call. Germline CDR1 and CDR2: SGHVS and FQNEAQ. V lost 2 bases and J lost 0, with 8 bases in between. The CDR3 runs 15 residues. CDR3 nucleotide sequence: TGTGCCAGCAGCTTATTCGTCGGCTCCTACAATGAGCAGTTCTTC. Its protein product is CASSLFVGSYNEQFF.

The gene calls are TRBV7-9 and TRBJ2-3, with 14 bases fitting TRBD2. With V trimmed by 5 bases and J by 4 bases, 8 bases remained unmatched. CDR3 length: 17 amino acids. Per the germline V gene, CDR1 is SEHNR and CDR2 is FQNEAQ (reference sequence). CDR3 nucleotide sequence: TGTGCCAGCAGCCGACTAGCGGGAGGGGCGGCGGCAGATACGCAGTATTTT. Translation: CASSRLAGGAAADTQYF.

The chain couples TRBV5-1 to TRBJ2-2, with D maybe TRBD1 (5 bases). Trimming shortened V by 3 bases and J by 4 bases, and 10 bases separated the two germline ends. Germline V gene data show CDR1 as SGHRS and CDR2 as YFSETQ. The CDR3 totals 14 residues. CDR3 region: CASSSKTATGELFF. The CDR3, as DNA: TGCGCCAGCAGCTCGAAGACAGCCACCGGGGAGCTGTTTTTT.

This clonotype occurred a few times. The chain joins TRBV2 to TRBJ2-2; D remains ambiguous. Trimming left V 3 bases short and J 4 bases short, with 12 bases between. The CDR3 length is 15 residues. Germline loops: CDR1 SNHLY, CDR2 FYNNEI. CDR3 sequence (DNA): TGTGCCAGCAGTGATTCCGTGCCCGGCACCGGGGAGCTGTTTTTT. Amino acids: CASSDSVPGTGELFF.

This clonotype was observed at least ten times. The gene calls are TRBV4-3 and TRBJ2-2; the match to TRBD2 covers 13 bases. Looked up from germline, CDR1 is LGHNA and CDR2 is YSLEER. Trimming at V came to 4 bases and at J to 4 bases, leaving 12 bases not matched to a gene. This CDR3 comprises 19 residues. CDR3 bases: TGCGCCAGCAGCCTCTCCGGGACTAGCGGGAATGAGGTCACCGGGGAGCTGTTTTTT. Translation: CASSLSGTSGNEVTGELFF.

This clonotype has at least ten counts. V and J are TRBV5-4 and TRBJ2-7; 9 positions agree with TRBD1. CDR3 size: 15 residues. V shed 3 bases, J shed 6 bases, and the junction held 10 bases outside the gene matches. Germline CDR1 is SGHNT and CDR2 is YYREEE (reference sequence). In DNA, the CDR3 is TGTGCCAGCAGCTCTACCGGGACAGGGCTCCGCGAGCAGTACTTC. Protein product: CASSSTGTGLREQYF.

This clonotype was counted ten times or more. V gene TRBV6-2 or TRBV6-3 combines with J gene TRBJ2-7; D ambiguous. Trimming cost V 2 bases and J 1 base, with 9 bases left between them. Per the germline V gene, CDR1 is MNHEY and CDR2 is SVGEGT. CDR3 length: 14 amino acids. The CDR3 is CASSYGADSYEQYF. The CDR3, as DNA: TGTGCCAGCAGTTACGGTGCCGATTCCTACGAGCAGTACTTC.

This clonotype was seen at least ten times. This chain links TRBV28 with TRBJ1-1, with D possibly TRBD1 on 6 matching bases. The CDR3 has 12 amino acids. Looked up from germline, CDR1 is MDHEN and CDR2 is SYDVKM. V lost 7 bases and J lost 8, with 14 bases in between. The CDR3 protein is CASNWGRVEAFF. CDR3 nucleotide sequence: TGTGCCAGCAATTGGGGGCGCGTGGAAGCTTTCTTT.

This clonotype was found many times. CDR3 sequence reads: CASSSTAFPFPYEQYF. The CDR3 nucleotides are TGTGCCAGCAGTTCCACAGCATTTCCCTTCCCGTACGAGCAGTACTTC. The V gene is TRBV28, the J gene TRBJ2-7, with D unresolved. Germline V CDR1 and CDR2: MDHEN, SYDVKM. This CDR3 has 16 residues. Trimming stripped 4 bases from V and 4 bases from J, with 20 bases between.

This clonotype was observed at least ten times. This chain joins TRBV28 and TRBJ2-7; D is uncertain. CDR1 is MDHEN, CDR2 SYDVKM, per germline. The V end was cut by 2 bases, the J end by 1 base, with 6 bases between. The CDR3 length is 13 residues. The CDR3 sequence: CASSLVPSYEQYF. DNA of the CDR3: TGTGCCAGCAGTTTAGTACCATCCTACGAGCAGTACTTC.

Ten or more counts support this clonotype. The chain employs TRBV7-6 and TRBJ2-1; D may correspond to TRBD1 or TRBD2 (6 bases each). Per germline, CDR1 SGHVS and CDR2 FNYEAQ. Trimming stripped 5 bases from V and 6 bases from J, with 14 bases between. This CDR3 has 14 residues. The CDR3 region is CASSPSGGLNEQFF. The DNA of the CDR3 is TGTGCCAGCAGCCCATCCGGGGGCCTCAATGAGCAGTTCTTC.

The sample holds a few counts of this clonotype. The V and J genes are TRBV10-3 and TRBJ2-3; 8 bases map to TRBD2. V dropped 3 bases and J dropped 4; count of bases not matched to a gene: 3. The CDR3 has 14 residues. Germline V gene data show CDR1 as ENHRY and CDR2 as SYGVKD. CDR3 residues: CAISDPAGADTQYF. The CDR3 nucleotides are TGTGCCATCAGTGACCCAGCGGGAGCAGATACGCAGTATTTT.

V gene TRBV12-3 or TRBV12-4 combines with J gene TRBJ1-5; D perhaps matches TRBD1 (5 bases). V lost 3 bases and J lost 6, with 12 bases in between. The CDR3 length is 14 residues. CDR3 coding DNA: TGTGCCAGCAGTTTGAGACCAGGGATTCAGCCCCAGCATTTT. Its translation is CASSLRPGIQPQHF.

The CDR3 DNA is TGTGCCAGCAGCTCGGGACTAGCGGGAGGGGGTGAGCAGTTCTTC. The encoded protein is CASSSGLAGGGEQFF. The chain recombines TRBV7-9 with TRBJ2-1; the match to TRBD2 covers 16 bases. The V gene end was trimmed by 4 bases and the J gene end by 9 bases; junction bases not matched to a gene: 3. Germline lookup yields CDR1 SEHNR and CDR2 FQNEAQ (reference sequence). CDR3 length equals 15 residues. Supplemented by reference TRBV7-9 and TRBJ2-1, the full variable domain reads DTGVSQNPRHKITKRGQNVTFRCDPISEHNRLYWYRQTLGQGPEFLTYFQNEAQLEKSRLLSDRFSAERPKGSFSTLEIQRTEQGDSAMYLCASSSGLAGGGEQFFGPGTRLTVL.

This clonotype was detected only a few times. The chain carries TRBV11-3 and TRBJ2-2; D is ambiguous. V lost 6 bases and J lost 6, with 20 bases in between. The CDR3 has 16 residues. Germline CDR1 and CDR2: SGHNT and YENEEA. CDR3 sequence: CASSFPPGPGSGELFF. CDR3 sequence (DNA): TGTGCCAGCAGTTTCCCTCCGGGCCCTGGGTCCGGGGAGCTGTTTTTT. The full variable domain, in which reference TRBV11-3 and TRBJ2-2 provide the parts outside the CDR3, is EAGVVQSPRYKIIEKKQPVAFWCNPISGHNTLYWYLQNLGQGPELLIRYENEEAVDDSQLPKDRFSAERLKGVDSTLKIQPAELGDSAVYLCASSFPPGPGSGELFFGEGSRLTVL.